In its sample, the clone carrying this TCR beta chain was seen a few times. Per germline, CDR1 KGHSH and CDR2 LQKENI. The germline V and J ends were trimmed by 3 bases and 5 bases, with 5 bases remaining between them. This CDR3 is 12 amino acids long. Donors were grouped by their self-reported clinical history. Original methodology: Reference gene primer amplification gave nucleated cell count estimates. Generated by immunoSEQ multiplex PCR, the TCRdb table keeps only in-frame clones and is missing some. Clone size and V and J calls were adopted from that table, with D and trimming inferred from the DNA. The sample lists approximately 200,000 clones; 85% were seen once. These data come from a study of blood T cell repertoires in COVID-19.

The clonotype comes from a man aged 40-49 years who had recovered from COVID-19. The chain is built from TRBV18 and TRBJ2-1; D unclear. Input material: PBMCs or T cells enriched from blood (not recorded which). Here the CDR3 reads CASSPSDNEQFF. In DNA form, the CDR3 reads TGTGCCAGCTCACCCTCGGACAATGAGCAGTTCTTC.